Included here is one T cell receptor beta chain sequence, with context. Its target is unknown. The data derive from a study of CD8+ T cells in alopecia areata. Whole-study findings and limits: Researchers reported that TCR sharing among patients proved less clear than in mice, possibly HLA-linked. Compared with normal scalp, lesional scalp had higher clonality and more expanded CD8+ clones.

Extracted RNA was reverse transcribed into cDNA, the sequencing template. Profiling relied on immunoSEQ multiplex PCR, and the TCRdb table lists in-frame clones only, not all of them. The table records about 120,000 clones, 30% to 40% of them present only once. Peripheral blood, together with lesional scalp punch biopsies, was collected from alopecia areata patients. This CDR3 is 14 amino acids long. The germline gives CDR1 SGHAT, CDR2 FQNNGV. Trimming removed 1 base at V and 6 bases at J, with 11 bases between. The chain joins TRBV11-2 to TRBJ2-3; no firm D call. The origin of this receptor is a human donor with alopecia areata. Sequenced sample: CD4+ T cells sorted from blood. CDR3 sequence (DNA): TGTGCCAGCAGCTTAGGGACCCCAAGGGATACGCAGTATTTT. Translation gives CASSLGTPRDTQYF.